The sequence of this T cell receptor beta chain was determined in a study of cytomegalovirus exposure and HLA in healthy donors (dated by TCRdb to about 2017). The study in broad terms: An earlier analysis of 587 of the donors reported roughly 300 Gb of sequence data and 90 million to 120 million unique TCR beta sequences obtained from roughly 180 million T cells. The study was designed to test whether signatures of past pathogen exposure could be identified by cataloging public T cell receptors. Typing coverage differed by locus: A, B, C, DRB1 and DQB1 were typed in about 620-630 donors, DQA1 in 500 to 550, DPA1 in roughly 590, and DPB1 in 472. Because of strong linkage in the cohort, roughly five DR-DQ haplotypes were treated as single units for association and clustering. HLA typing included class I and class II loci at four-digit resolution. The genetic ancestry cluster associated with self-reported Caucasian donors included about 81% of the roughly 400 genotyped donors. A later analysis re-analyzed previously published TCR beta repertoires from about 730 donors and added high-resolution HLA genotyping to study TCR occurrence patterns. The study used immunosequencing to profile the T cell repertoires of several hundred subjects and linked those repertoires to cytomegalovirus serostatus. Donor age, sex, ethnicity and CMV serostatus were compiled together with the repertoire data. All discovery cohort repertoires had been generated using a single sequencing platform. Besides the first cohort of more than 650 subjects, a separate validation cohort made up of roughly 120 different subjects was used. An earlier analysis of a few hundred of the donors applied high-throughput TCR beta sequencing to assess whether each TCR beta V gene segment acted as functional or pseudogenic. Rather than drawing on any new phenotypic data, the later analysis identified candidate immune exposures from TCR beta sequences and the way those sequences occurred across donors. To predict cytomegalovirus infection status, the study combined high-throughput TCR immunosequencing, statistical association of individual TCRs with disease status, and machine learning. In a later genetic analysis, genome-wide SNP genotypes for about 55% of the roughly 670 donors were used, and that subset was treated as a discovery cohort. An early release that covered approximately 600 HLA-typed donors contained about 300 gigabases of sequencing data and 75 million to 100 million unique TCR sequences. On average, around 200,000 unique TCR beta nucleotide sequences were sequenced per donor among a few hundred genotyped donors of the cohort, with about 17% of those sequences being non-productive. Study-level results and caveats: The study listed 150 to 200 TCR beta chains as associated with cytomegalovirus. In a later analysis, HLA-associated TCR beta chains showed more clonal expansion and lower generation probabilities than non-associated chains that were equally common. Several of the top co-occurrence clusters appeared to be linked to parvovirus B19, influenza, CMV and Epstein-Barr virus, according to a later analysis. The classifier was reported to diagnose cytomegalovirus status with high specificity and sensitivity in both the original and validation cohorts. The authors suggested that the approach could potentially be generalized to other disease states and immunological phenotypes. According to a later analysis, most CMV-associated TCR beta chains appeared to be HLA-restricted, and the HLA associations seemed to be driven largely by CMV exposure. Because the 87-base-pair reads could not distinguish some IMGT-functional V segments, including TRBV6-2 and TRBV6-3, those segments were excluded. Most TCR sequences were seen in very few donors, while some public TCRs were found in many individuals. A few of the identified cytomegalovirus-associated TCR beta chains were confirmed in vitro to be specific for cytomegalovirus antigens. Because HLA typing was unavailable for some donors at each locus, only the typed subset was used in association tests. The cohort was sequenced for TCR beta chains only, and without alpha or paired-chain data the features that could be detected were limited. Broadly in line with IMGT annotations, most TCR beta V segments showed up in productive rearrangements about 87% or about 30% of the time in an earlier analysis of approximately 600 of the donors. Assigning TCR associations to individual alleles was difficult when HLA alleles, especially DR and DQ, strongly co-occurred. In a later analysis, 16,951 TCR beta sequences were associated with specific HLA alleles at a false discovery rate of 0.05. The earlier analysis of 587 of the donors excluded fewer than 20 rarely observed V segments, including chromosome 9 orphons, because counts were too low. Sequencing depth was assumed to be roughly uniform across donors in the presence/absence analyses, though that assumption may not hold. A cluster of highly shared sequence variants was judged likely to represent a technical artifact of the sequencing pipeline. A further reported finding was that TCR beta sequences accurately predicted the HLA-A and HLA-B alleles for most subjects in the first cohort. Correlated functional status among segregating V segments might be attributable to linkage disequilibrium, but an unknown experimental factor could not be ruled out. According to a later genetic analysis, donors in an Asian-associated ancestry cluster had fewer N-insertions in productive TCRs than the roughly 670-donor mean. A later analysis found that TCR association rates varied across HLA loci, with DRB1 alleles showing the most associated TCRs and HLA-C alleles the fewest. A later genetic analysis associated a missense DCLRE1C variant with V-gene and J-gene trimming of TCR beta chains, and an independent cohort replicated the association. For the cohort, immune exposure information was limited to CMV serostatus.

Including the terminal cysteine and phenylalanine, the CDR3 comprises 14 residues. Of all the DNA, just the CDR3 is kept, 42 bases in frame from base 1. Via the germline V gene (reference sequence), CDR1 is SEHNR and CDR2 FQNEAQ. Trimming costs V 9 bases and J 3 bases, and their ends lie 15 bases apart. As concerns this clone: This clone's antigen is unknown. Qualities for individual bases were not recorded, and no much larger clone is one base off.

Libraries were constructed by the immunoSEQ multiplex PCR assay. A mixture of 60 forward primers for TCR Vbeta segments and 13 reverse primers for TCR Jbeta segments was used in the multiplex PCR. The CDR3 region of rearranged TCR beta genes was amplified from genomic DNA by a multiplex PCR assay. The amplified TCR beta libraries were sequenced on the Illumina HiSeq System as 87-base-pair reads. As for how the authors treated the data: Across the 666 repertoires, a later analysis counted about 81 million unique TCR beta chains, around 11 million of which were shared by at least two donors. A nearest-neighbor algorithm error-corrected the raw reads and collapsed the reads into unique sequences, merging closely related sequences to remove PCR and sequencing errors. To assign V, D and J gene segments, CDR3 sequences were aligned to IMGT reference sequences. For a sequence to be retained, a match of at least six nucleotides to both a V gene segment and a J gene segment was required. A rearrangement was called productive if the CDR3 had no stop codons and remained in frame with V and J, and every other rearrangement was called non-productive. CDR3 was defined by IMGT convention, running from the second conserved V-encoded cysteine to the conserved J-encoded phenylalanine. Sequences without an unambiguous match to a single V gene segment were excluded from the earlier analysis of several hundred of the donors. An earlier analysis of 550 to 650 of the donors classified V segments as functional when productive rearrangements were above 56.7% and as segregating when the standard deviation between donors was above 5%. A statistical classification framework was developed to diagnose cytomegalovirus status using the catalog of TCR beta chain sequences. In a later analysis, V and J genes were assigned by comparing TCR nucleotide sequences against IMGT/GENE-DB human TR gene sequences. In a later analysis, CDR3 sequences and most-parsimonious VDJ recombination scenarios were assigned using the TCRdist pipeline. In a later analysis, each TCR beta chain was defined by its CDR3 amino acid sequence together with its V-gene family, and reads lacking a unique V-gene family were excluded. A later analysis removed roughly 590 highly shared, low-generation-probability nucleotide sequences to deal with suspected cross-contamination and a sequencing artifact. For each public chain, a later analysis derived a clonal expansion index from normalized ranks of inferred template counts within each repertoire. In a later analysis, generation probabilities were computed using a VDJ recombination model fitted to out-of-frame rearrangements, and the results were checked against IGoR. Hypergeometric tests were used in a later analysis to score TCR-TCR, TCR-HLA and TCR-CMV co-occurrence, with a repertoire-size bias correction applied to the TCR pairs. In a later analysis, false discovery rates were estimated by permuting HLA or CMV assignments 20 times. In a later analysis, co-occurring TCRs were grouped using DBSCAN, and TCRdist sequence similarity was added for clustering within HLA-allele-positive subsets. Repertoires with fewer than 30,000 or more than 120,000 public chains, plus five repertoires with anomalous nucleotide sharing, were excluded from co-occurrence clustering. In its TCRdb copy, this immuneACCESS table keeps in-frame sequences only and misses some clones. Where compared with another copy, unresolved V genes explain less than half of these, and the others have no known cause. That table gives V, J and clone size, and the DNA gave D and trimming. The sample has about 160,000 clones on record, over 75% of them singletons. About 1.5% of the sample lies in the top ten.

The cohort consisted of some 730 healthy bone marrow donors. All cohort members were sampled while nominally healthy, although unrecorded immune exposures were likely present. The donor was CMV seronegative and was included in the group of hundreds of seronegative cohort members. A peripheral blood sample was provided by each donor, and peripheral blood mononuclear cells were used for TCR beta sequencing. Genomic DNA was extracted from the blood cell samples with the Qiagen DNeasy Blood Extraction Kit. The receptor comes from a woman aged 25 to 39 in good health and CMV-seronegative. Sample: PBMCs. The rearrangement joined TRBV7-9 to TRBJ2-1; TRBD2 is perhaps the D gene, given 7 matching bases. The bases are TGTGCCAGTGACTCGGGGGGCTTCTACAATGAGCAGTTCTTC. Its protein product is CASDSGGFYNEQFF.